What follows is one T cell receptor (beta chain) and its context. Its antigen is still unknown. These data come from a study of T-cell memory formation after mild COVID-19. Study details: The two donors had largely donor-specific TCR clusters. Study conclusions and caveats: Among clones peaking at day 37 in the second wave, SARS-CoV-2 specificity remained unconfirmed. Clones that contracted from day 15 to 85 had balanced CD4/CD8; later expanders were CD4+ biased. Memory cells collected pre-infection included some clones that later responded, suggesting cross-reactive memory joined.

MiXCR, run by TCRdb on the 5' RACE reads, gives a single entry per CDR3 protein. The sample has some 440,000 distinct CDR3 sequences, about 23% seen once. V was trimmed by 3 bases and J by 1 base, leaving 6 bases between them. This CDR3 spans 13 amino acids. Sequencing was carried out using PBMCs or a T cell subset sorted from them (not recorded which). The gene calls are TRBV12-3 or TRBV12-4 and TRBJ1-1; D is uncertain. The receptor was derived from an adult woman who had mild COVID-19 (a few samples of this study predate the infection). Cell type and time point are not known. The CDR3, as DNA: TGTGCCAGCAGTTTTAGGGCGAACACTGAAGCTTTCTTT. Encoded protein: CASSFRANTEAFF.